The following is a T cell receptor (beta chain) sequence with its context. It lacks a known antigen. No base-level quality is on record; no much larger clone is a single base apart. This entry is derived from a study of OX40 agonist ivuxolimab in advanced cancers. Broadly, across the study: Ivuxolimab was a fully human IgG2 agonistic monoclonal antibody targeting the costimulatory receptor OX40 (CD134). Intravenous ivuxolimab was administered to patients every 2 weeks at six dose levels: 0.01, 0.1, 0.3, 1.5, 3 and 10 mg/kg. Patients were allowed to have had prior anti-PD-1, anti-PD-L1 or anti-CTLA-4 therapy, and approximately 43% of the dose-escalation patients had previously received checkpoint inhibitors. In the dose-escalation cohort, about four fifths of patients were male, and the mean age was roughly 60 years with a range of about 20 to 79. Among the roughly 50 dose-escalation patients, 19 had hepatocellular carcinoma, approximately 15 melanoma, 9 renal cell carcinoma and 9 head and neck cancer. Partial responses occurred in three dose-escalation patients: two with cutaneous melanoma and one with hepatocellular carcinoma. The paper covers the monotherapy dose-escalation part of the phase I ivuxolimab trial, which included N ≈ 57 patients. The point of sequencing TCRbeta in the periphery was to test whether ivuxolimab changed TCR sequence diversity and drove clonal T-cell expansion.

Patients with a history of autoimmune disease or receiving systemic immunosuppression were excluded from the trial. Peripheral blood for TCR sequencing was drawn from every dose cohort at baseline, at cycle 4 day 1 and at cycle 7 day 1. Samples came from an open-label, multicenter, first-in-human phase I dose-escalation trial of ivuxolimab. Adults with locally advanced or metastatic melanoma, renal cell carcinoma, hepatocellular carcinoma or head and neck squamous cell carcinoma were enrolled in the trial. CD4+ and CD8+ T cells were sorted separately from peripheral blood before TCR sequencing. General study outcomes and caveats: At doses of 0.1 to 3.0 mg/kg, clonal expansion of both CD4+ and CD8+ blood T cells was observed from baseline to week 6. After ivuxolimab, expanded clones were on average more numerous among CD8+ T cells than among CD4+ T cells. In the 0.1-3.0 mg/kg groups, partial responders were among the patients with the lowest normalized peripheral clonal expansion, particularly in CD8+ T cells. Low levels of normalized T-cell clonal expansion were also shown by some nonresponding patients. The antigen specificity of the peripheral T cells that underwent clonal expansion was not determined.

Looking up the germline V gene yields CDR1 MNHNS and CDR2 SASEGT. The CDR3, from cysteine to phenylalanine, totals 14 residues. Only the CDR3 portion is preserved as DNA: 42 bases, with reading frame beginning at the first base. Genomic DNA was isolated from the sorted cells so that the TCRbeta CDR3 region could be sequenced. TCRbeta CDR3 regions were sequenced using the immunoSEQ Assay. TCRdb obtained this table from immuneACCESS and retained in-frame rearrangements with V and J assigned. These tables miss some clones; where compared with another copy, unresolved V genes account for less than half of the shortfall, and the remainder is unexplained. The sample contains about 48,000 clones, 80% to 85% of them found a single time. Around 7.7% of the sample lies in the top ten.

The chain is assembled from TRBV6-1 and TRBJ2-5, and possibly TRBD1, on 6 matching bases. The J call may be wrong; the DNA end is better matched by TRBJ2-7. The specimen comprised CD4+ or CD8+ T cells sorted from blood, sampled in a trial of the OX40 agonist ivuxolimab. The sequence came from an adult with an advanced solid tumor such as melanoma, head and neck, liver or kidney cancer. The CDR3 region: CASSQDRFSYEQYF. The nucleotides are TGTGCCAGCAGCCAGGACAGATTCTCCTACGAGCAGTACTTC.